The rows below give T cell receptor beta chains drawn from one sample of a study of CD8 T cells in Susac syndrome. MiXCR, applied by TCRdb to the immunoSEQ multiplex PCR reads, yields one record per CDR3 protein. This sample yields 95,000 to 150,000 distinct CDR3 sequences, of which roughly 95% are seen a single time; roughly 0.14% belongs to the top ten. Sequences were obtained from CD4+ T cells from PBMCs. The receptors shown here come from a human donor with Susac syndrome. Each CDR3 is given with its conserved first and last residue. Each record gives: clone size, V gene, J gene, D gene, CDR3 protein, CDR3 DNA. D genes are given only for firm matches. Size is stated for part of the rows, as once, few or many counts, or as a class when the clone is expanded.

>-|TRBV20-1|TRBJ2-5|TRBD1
CSAQPGTGGSETQYF
TGCAGTGCCCAACCAGGGACAGGGGGATCGGAGACCCAGTACTTC
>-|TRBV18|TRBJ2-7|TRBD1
CASSPQGQGQSYEQYF
TGTGCCAGCTCACCCCAAGGACAGGGGCAATCCTACGAGCAGTACTTC
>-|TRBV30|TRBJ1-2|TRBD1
CACSPGQGIGYTF
TGTGCCTGTAGTCCGGGACAGGGCATCGGCTACACCTTC
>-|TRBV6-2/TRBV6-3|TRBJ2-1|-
CASSYPTTGINEQFF
TGTGCCAGCAGTTATCCCACGACAGGAATAAATGAGCAGTTCTTC
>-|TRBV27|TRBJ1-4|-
CASGHQGKLFF
TGTGCCAGCGGCCACCAGGGAAAACTGTTTTTT
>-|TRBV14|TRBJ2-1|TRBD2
CASSPSFSAGGYNEQFF
TGTGCCAGCAGCCCTTCTTTTTCAGCGGGAGGGTACAATGAGCAGTTCTTC
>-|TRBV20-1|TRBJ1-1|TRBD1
CSAIQLNRGGGTEAFF
TGCAGTGCTATTCAGCTCAACAGGGGTGGGGGCACTGAAGCTTTCTTT
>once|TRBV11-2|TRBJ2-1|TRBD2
CASSPRLAGAGNEQFF
TGTGCCAGCAGCCCTAGACTAGCGGGAGCGGGTAATGAGCAGTTCTTC
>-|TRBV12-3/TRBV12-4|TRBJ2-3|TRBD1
CASSFYRQGPTDTQYF
TGTGCCAGCAGTTTCTACCGACAGGGACCCACAGATACGCAGTATTTT
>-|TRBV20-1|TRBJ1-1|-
CSARKTNTEAFF
TGCAGTGCTAGAAAGACGAACACTGAAGCTTTCTTT
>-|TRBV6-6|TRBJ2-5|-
CASSRFQETQYF
TGTGCCAGCAGCCGCTTCCAAGAGACCCAGTACTTC
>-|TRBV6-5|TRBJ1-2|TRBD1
CASRNGDRGYGYTF
TGTGCCAGCAGGAACGGGGACAGGGGCTATGGCTACACCTTC
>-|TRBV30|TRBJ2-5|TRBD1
CAFTGAKGTQYF
TGTGCCTTTACAGGGGCGAAGGGGACCCAGTACTTC
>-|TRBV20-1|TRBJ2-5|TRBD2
CSAPRGGRRVGETQYF
TGCAGTGCTCCGCGGGGCGGGAGAAGGGTAGGAGAGACCCAGTACTTC
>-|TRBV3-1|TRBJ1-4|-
CASSQAPTNEKLFF
TGTGCCAGCAGCCAGGCACCAACTAATGAAAAACTGTTTTTT
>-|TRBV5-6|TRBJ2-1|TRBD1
CASSPSTGWNEQFF
TGTGCCAGCAGCCCCTCGACAGGGTGGAATGAGCAGTTCTTC
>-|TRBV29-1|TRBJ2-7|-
CSVEAFTSREQYF
TGCAGCGTTGAAGCCTTTACTAGTCGCGAGCAGTACTTC
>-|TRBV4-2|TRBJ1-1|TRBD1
CASSPDRALEAFF
TGTGCCAGCAGCCCCGACAGGGCCCTTGAAGCTTTCTTT
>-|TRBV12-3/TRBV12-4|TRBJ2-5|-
CASSFAAGTGEETQYF
TGTGCCAGCAGTTTCGCGGCGGGAACGGGGGAAGAGACCCAGTACTTC
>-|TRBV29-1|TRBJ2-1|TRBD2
CSGTRRGQAGEQFF
TGCAGCGGCACCCGCCGGGGCCAAGCGGGGGAGCAGTTCTTC
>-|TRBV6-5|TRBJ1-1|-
CASSYARSRYSEAFF
TGTGCCAGCAGTTACGCTCGAAGCAGGTATTCTGAAGCTTTCTTT
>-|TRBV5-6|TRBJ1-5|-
CASSFRLGNQPQHF
TGTGCCAGCAGCTTTCGCCTGGGGAATCAGCCCCAGCATTTT
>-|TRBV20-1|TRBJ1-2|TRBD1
CSADPGTGRNYGYTF
TGCAGTGCAGATCCTGGGACAGGGCGAAACTATGGCTACACCTTC
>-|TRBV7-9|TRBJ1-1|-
CASQNTEAFF
TGTGCCAGCCAGAACACTGAAGCTTTCTTT
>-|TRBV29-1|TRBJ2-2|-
CSVEAFGPGELFF
TGCAGCGTTGAAGCCTTTGGCCCCGGGGAGCTGTTTTTT
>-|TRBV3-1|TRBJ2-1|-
CASSHQAGNEQFF
TGTGCCAGCAGCCATCAAGCGGGCAATGAGCAGTTCTTC
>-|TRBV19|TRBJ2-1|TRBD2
CASSGGLAHNEQFF
TGTGCCAGTAGTGGAGGACTAGCCCACAATGAGCAGTTCTTC
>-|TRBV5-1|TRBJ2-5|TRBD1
CASSWGTVLQETQYF
TGCGCCAGCAGCTGGGGGACAGTTCTCCAAGAGACCCAGTACTTC
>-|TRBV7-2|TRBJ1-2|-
CASRADSSHYGYTF
TGTGCCAGCAGAGCCGACAGCAGTCACTATGGCTACACCTTC
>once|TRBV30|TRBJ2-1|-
CAWRWSPYEQFF
TGTGCCTGGAGGTGGTCCCCTTATGAGCAGTTCTTC
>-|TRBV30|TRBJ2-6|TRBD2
CAWIGTGGPRGANVLTF
TGTGCCTGGATCGGGACGGGAGGCCCTCGTGGGGCCAACGTCCTGACTTTC
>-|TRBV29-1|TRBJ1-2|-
CSVDLSAGSGGYTF
TGCAGCGTTGATCTGTCGGCGGGGAGCGGCGGCTACACCTTC
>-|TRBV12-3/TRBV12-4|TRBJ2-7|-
CASSRLADYEQYF
TGTGCCAGCAGTCGGTTAGCCGACTACGAGCAGTACTTC
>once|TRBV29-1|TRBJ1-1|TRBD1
CSADRGRTEAFF
TGCAGCGCGGACAGGGGGCGCACTGAAGCTTTCTTT
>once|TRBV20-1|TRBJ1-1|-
CSAGILLNTEAFF
TGCAGTGCCGGCATCCTCTTGAACACTGAAGCTTTCTTT
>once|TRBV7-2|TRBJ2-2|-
CASSPAGLWGELFF
TGTGCCAGCAGCCCTGCGGGGCTTTGGGGGGAGCTGTTTTTT
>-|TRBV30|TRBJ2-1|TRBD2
CAWMPGLARGNEQFF
TGTGCCTGGATGCCCGGACTAGCGCGGGGGAATGAGCAGTTCTTC
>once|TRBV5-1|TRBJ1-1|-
CASSRQGGEHTEAFF
TGCGCCAGCAGTAGGCAGGGAGGTGAGCACACTGAAGCTTTCTTT
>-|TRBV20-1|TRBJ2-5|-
CSASGTPVGTSQETQYF
TGCAGTGCTAGCGGGACGCCCGTAGGGACTTCTCAAGAGACCCAGTACTTC
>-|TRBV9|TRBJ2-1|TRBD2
CASSEETSGVEQFF
TGTGCCAGCAGCGAGGAGACTAGCGGGGTAGAGCAGTTCTTC
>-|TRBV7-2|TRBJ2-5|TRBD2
CASSLRSAGGPRETQYF
TGTGCCAGCAGCTTAAGGAGTGCGGGAGGACCCCGGGAGACCCAGTACTTC
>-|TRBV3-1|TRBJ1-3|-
CASSPGPYSGNTIYF
TGTGCCAGCAGCCCGGGACCTTACTCTGGAAACACCATATATTTT
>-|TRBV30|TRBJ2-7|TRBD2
CAWTRTGTSYEQYF
TGTGCCTGGACCAGGACCGGGACTAGCTACGAGCAGTACTTC
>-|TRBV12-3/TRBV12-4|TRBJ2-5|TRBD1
CASSPTQGAWETQYF
TGTGCCAGCAGTCCAACTCAGGGGGCTTGGGAGACCCAGTACTTC
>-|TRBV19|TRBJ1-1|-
CASSMPVNTEAFF
TGTGCCAGTAGTATGCCCGTGAACACTGAAGCTTTCTTT
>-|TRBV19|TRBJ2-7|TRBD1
CASTSGQGLLEQYF
TGTGCCAGCACATCGGGACAGGGCCTCTTGGAGCAGTACTTC
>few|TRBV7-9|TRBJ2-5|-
CASSLDWTSQETQYF
TGTGCCAGCAGCTTAGATTGGACCAGTCAAGAGACCCAGTACTTC